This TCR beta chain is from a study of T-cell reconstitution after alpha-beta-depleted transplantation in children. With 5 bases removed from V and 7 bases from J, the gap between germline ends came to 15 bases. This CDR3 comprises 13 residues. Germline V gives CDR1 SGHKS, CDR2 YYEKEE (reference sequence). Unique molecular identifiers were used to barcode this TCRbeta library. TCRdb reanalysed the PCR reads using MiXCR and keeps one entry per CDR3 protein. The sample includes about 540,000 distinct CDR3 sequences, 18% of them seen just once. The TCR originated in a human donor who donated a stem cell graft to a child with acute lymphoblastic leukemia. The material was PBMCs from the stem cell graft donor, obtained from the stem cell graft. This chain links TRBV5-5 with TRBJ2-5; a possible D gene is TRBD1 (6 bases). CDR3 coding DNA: TGTGCCAGCAGGACGGACAGCTCGGGGACCCAGTACTTC. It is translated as CASRTDSSGTQYF.